These 32 T cell receptor beta chains originate from one sample sequenced in a study of shared clonotypes between healthy human individuals. Assay used: immunoSEQ multiplex PCR; TCRdb lists only in-frame clones, some missing. Of a few million clones listed, more than 90% are singletons. Sequencing input: naive CD4+ T cells sorted from blood. Subset noted: CD45RA+ positively selected. The receptors were sampled from a man younger than 35 in good health.

This clone was seen once. The chain links TRBV11-2 to TRBJ2-7, with 8 bases lining up with TRBD2. CDR3 length: 18 amino acids. Trimming cost V 0 bases and J 9 bases; bases outside gene matches: 19. Germline V lookup: CDR1 SGHAT, CDR2 FQNNGV. This chain's CDR3 is CASSLDRGGGSNPTRQYF. Here the CDR3 DNA reads TGTGCCAGCAGCTTAGATCGGGGCGGGGGGTCCAACCCTACGAGGCAGTACTTC. Full variable domain (remainder filled in from reference TRBV11-2 and TRBJ2-7): EAGVAQSPRYKIIEKRQSVAFWCNPISGHATLYWYQQILGQGPKLLIQFQNNGVVDDSQLPKDRFSAERLKGVDSTLKIQPAKLEDSAVYLCASSLDRGGGSNPTRQYFGPGTRLTVT.

The chain uses TRBV13 and TRBJ1-2, with D perhaps matching TRBD1 (5 bases). The CDR3 loop spans 14 amino acids. With 5 bases removed from V and 5 bases from J, the gap between germline ends came to 15 bases. Germline loops: CDR1 PRHDT, CDR2 FYEKMQ (reference sequence). The CDR3 nucleotides are TGTGCCAGCAGCATCTCGAGGGGTAGTTATGGCTACACCTTC. Its translation: CASSISRGSYGYTF.

The CDR3 DNA reads TGTGCCAGCAGTGGGTACAGGGACTACGAGCAGTACTTC. Translation gives CASSGYRDYEQYF. The chain carries TRBV2 and TRBJ2-7; possibly TRBD1 for D (6 bases). In germline, CDR1 is SNHLY, CDR2 FYNNEI. Trimming left V 4 bases short and J 3 bases short, with 10 bases between. The CDR3 consists of 13 residues.

This chain links TRBV9 with TRBJ2-5; 11 bases line up with TRBD2. The CDR3 covers 17 residues. V shed 3 bases, J shed 4 bases, and the junction held 11 bases outside the gene matches. Germline CDR1 and CDR2: SGDLS and YYNGEE. The CDR3 nucleotides read TGTGCCAGCAGCGGGTTGATTTTAGCGGGGGGGCGAGAGACCCAGTACTTC. It encodes CASSGLILAGGRETQYF.

CDR3 sequence: CAWTRRPTYEQYF. The CDR3 DNA follows: TGTGCCTGGACACGGCGTCCTACCTACGAGCAGTACTTC. The chain employs TRBV30 and TRBJ2-7, with D uncertain. This CDR3 has 13 residues. Trimming took 4 bases from V and 2 from J, leaving 12 bases between them. Germline loops: CDR1 GTSNPN, CDR2 SVGIG (reference sequence).

V gene TRBV28 combines with J gene TRBJ1-1; 7 bases agree with TRBD1. CDR3 size: 11 residues. CDR1 MDHEN and CDR2 SYDVKM come from the germline V gene. The V gene end was trimmed by 2 bases and the J gene end by 11 bases; junction bases not matched to a gene: 2. The CDR3 protein is CASSLQGGAFF. The CDR3 DNA reads as TGTGCCAGCAGTTTACAGGGGGGCGCTTTCTTT.

The rearrangement uses TRBV6-1 and TRBJ2-3; possible D gene TRBD1, 5 bases. Trimming shortened V by 6 bases and J by 5 bases, and 18 bases separated the two germline ends. The CDR3 is 15 amino acids. CDR1 and CDR2 from the germline V gene are MNHNS and SASEGT. The CDR3 protein is CASSPMGQFRDTQYF. As DNA, the CDR3 is TGTGCCAGCAGCCCTATGGGGCAGTTCCGAGATACGCAGTATTTT.

V usage is TRBV5-4 and J usage is TRBJ2-5, with 9 bases fitting TRBD2. Germline V gene lookup returns CDR1 SGHNT and CDR2 YYREEE (reference sequence). The V gene end was trimmed by 4 bases and the J gene end by 5 bases; junction bases not matched to a gene: 12. The CDR3 consists of 16 residues. CDR3 nucleotides: TGTGCCAGCAGCCCGACCTTAGCGGGAGTCTGGGAGACCCAGTACTTC. This codes for CASSPTLAGVWETQYF.

This chain connects TRBV19 to TRBJ2-7, with TRBD1 matching 10 bases. The CDR3 has 15 residues. V was pared by 5 bases and J by 3 bases, with 7 bases of the junction left unmatched. CDR1 and CDR2 from the germline V gene are LNHDA and SQIVND (reference sequence). DNA of the CDR3: TGTGCCAGTAGTCTCCTGACAGGGGGCAGCTACGAGCAGTACTTC. It is translated as CASSLLTGGSYEQYF. The entire variable domain, with the rest obtained from reference TRBV19 and TRBJ2-7, is as follows: DGGITQSPKYLFRKEGQNVTLSCEQNLNHDAMYWYRQDPGQGLRLIYYSQIVNDFQKGDIAEGYSVSREKKESFPLTVTSAQKNPTAFYLCASSLLTGGSYEQYFGPGTRLTVT.

The chain joins TRBV27 to TRBJ2-7, with 7 bases identical to TRBD1. Germline V gives CDR1 MNHEY, CDR2 SMNVEV (reference sequence). The CDR3 length is 14 residues. V gave up 8 bases and J gave up 2 bases; unmatched junction bases: 9. CDR3 sequence reads: CASGQGEGTYEQYF. CDR3 DNA sequence: TGTGCCAGCGGCCAGGGGGAAGGTACCTACGAGCAGTACTTC.

This clone was detected only a few times. The rearrangement joins TRBV5-1 to TRBJ1-1; 9 bases fit TRBD1. J gave up 8 bases and V 3 bases, and 2 bases lay outside the gene matches. The germline CDR1 and CDR2 sequences are SGHRS and YFSETQ. The CDR3 is made up of 12 amino acids. CDR3 nucleotides: TGCGCCAGCAGCTGGGACAGGGACGAAGCTTTCTTT. This sequence encodes CASSWDRDEAFF.

CDR3 region: CASPFRALSYEQYF. The DNA for the CDR3 is TGCGCCAGCCCCTTTAGGGCCCTCTCCTACGAGCAGTACTTC. This chain links TRBV10-1 with TRBJ2-7; D gene unclear. This CDR3 spans 14 amino acids. Germline V gene data show CDR1 as WNHNN and CDR2 as SYGVQD (reference sequence). V was cut by 8 bases and J by 0 bases, with 14 bases left in between.

V is TRBV7-2 and J is TRBJ1-4, with D hard to call. V dropped 1 base and J dropped 4 bases, with 10 bases sitting between them. This CDR3 is 15 amino acids long. Germline lookup yields CDR1 SGHTA and CDR2 FQGNSA. The CDR3 region has the DNA TGTGCCAGCAGCTTAGAAGGGCAGTTTAATGAAAAACTGTTTTTT. Its translation: CASSLEGQFNEKLFF. Combining the CDR3 with reference TRBV7-2 and TRBJ1-4 gives the whole variable domain GAGVSQSPSNKVTEKGKDVELRCDPISGHTALYWYRQSLGQGLEFLIYFQGNSAPDKSGLPSDRFSAERTGGSVSTLTIQRTQQEDSAVYLCASSLEGQFNEKLFFGSGTQLSVL.

The chain links TRBV15 to TRBJ1-2; D unclear. V was trimmed by 2 bases and J by 8 bases, leaving 15 bases between them. Germline V gene data show CDR1 as LNHNV and CDR2 as YYDKDF (reference sequence). The CDR3 contains 14 residues. The chain's CDR3 is CATSRFDGDVGYTF. CDR3 nucleotides: TGTGCCACCAGCAGATTTGACGGAGACGTCGGCTACACCTTC.

Concerning this clone itself: The junction differs from germline at one of its ends, possibly a read error. This sequence joins TRBV29-1 and TRBJ1-2, with a possible D match to TRBD1 (5 bases). Germline V gives CDR1 SQVTM, CDR2 ANQGSEA. The CDR3 covers 13 residues. The CDR3 region is CSVDSGGNDGYTF. The CDR3, as DNA: TGCAGCGTTGATTCGGGGGGTAACGATGGCTACACCTTC.

The chain links TRBV5-6 to TRBJ2-2; D is undetermined. Trimming pared 0 bases from V and 0 bases from J, leaving 9 bases between. Per germline, CDR1 SGHDT and CDR2 YYEEEE. The CDR3 is 16 amino acids. CDR3 bases: TGTGCCAGCAGCTTGGTGCCCAGCCCGAACACCGGGGAGCTGTTTTTT. Protein sequence: CASSLVPSPNTGELFF. Filled out from reference TRBV5-6 and TRBJ2-2, the complete variable domain reads DAGVTQSPTHLIKTRGQQVTLRCSPKSGHDTVSWYQQALGQGPQFIFQYYEEEERQRGNFPDRFSGHQFPNYSSELNVNALLLGDSALYLCASSLVPSPNTGELFFGEGSRLTVL.

This rearrangement joins TRBV4-3 to TRBJ1-2; the match to TRBD1 covers 10 bases. The junction had 6 bases not matched to a gene; V was cut back by 0 bases and J by 8 bases. The CDR3 runs 15 residues. Germline assignment: CDR1 LGHNA and CDR2 YSLEER. Written as DNA, the CDR3 is TGCGCCAGCAGCCAAGAGCGCCGGGACAGGGGCGGCTACACCTTC. This codes for CASSQERRDRGGYTF.

J is TRBJ2-7 and V is TRBV6-5; TRBD1 might be the D (5 bases). CDR1 and CDR2 from the germline V gene are MNHEY and SVGAGI. The CDR3 is made up of 15 amino acids. Between the trimmed V and J ends, which lost 0 bases and 1 base, there was a span of 10 bases. The CDR3 protein is CASSYSQGWSYEQYF. CDR3 coding DNA: TGTGCCAGCAGTTACTCGCAGGGCTGGTCCTACGAGCAGTACTTC.

This chain uses TRBV7-2 with TRBJ1-4; 8 nucleotides agree with TRBD1. CDR1 is SGHTA, CDR2 FQGNSA, per germline. The CDR3 covers 14 residues. Losses at the gene ends were 5 bases for V and 7 bases for J; bases not matched to a gene: 6. Here the CDR3 reads CASSLDRGGEKLFF. The CDR3, as DNA: TGTGCCAGCAGCCTCGACAGGGGCGGTGAAAAACTGTTTTTT.

The chain has TRBV4-1 and TRBJ2-1; 7 bases fit TRBD2. The V gene end was trimmed by 2 bases and the J gene end by 7 bases; junction bases not matched to a gene: 14. The CDR3 covers 17 residues. Germline V CDR1 and CDR2: MGHRA, YSYEKL. The CDR3, as DNA: TGCGCCAGCAGCCAACTCGGACTAGTGGGACTGGGGAATGAGCAGTTCTTC. It encodes CASSQLGLVGLGNEQFF.

This chain joins TRBV7-8 and TRBJ2-7, with 7 bases lining up with TRBD2. V trimming: 1 base; J trimming: 4 bases; junction bases outside the gene matches: 7. The germline gives CDR1 SGHVS, CDR2 FQNEAQ. This CDR3 is built from 15 residues. This CDR3 is CASSLDRRGDYEQYF. Written as DNA, the CDR3 is TGTGCCAGCAGCTTAGATCGCCGGGGGGATTACGAGCAGTACTTC.

The count of this clone is one. The rearrangement uses TRBV18 and TRBJ2-7; 10 nucleotides align to TRBD1. This CDR3 comprises 14 residues. Per germline, CDR1 KGHSH and CDR2 LQKENI. V gave up 1 base and J gave up 6 bases; unmatched junction bases: 3. DNA for the CDR3: TGTGCCAGCTCACCACGGGACAGGGGCCCCGAGCAGTACTTC. Protein product: CASSPRDRGPEQYF. Supplemented by reference TRBV18 and TRBJ2-7, the full variable domain reads NAGVMQNPRHLVRRRGQEARLRCSPMKGHSHVYWYRQLPEEGLKFMVYLQKENIIDESGMPKERFSAEFPKEGPSILRIQQVVRGDSAAYFCASSPRDRGPEQYFGPGTRLTVT.

The rearrangement links TRBV30 to TRBJ2-7, with TRBD2 as a possible D gene (6 bases). The CDR3 has 16 residues. In germline, CDR1 is GTSNPN, CDR2 SVGIG (reference sequence). Trimming stripped 3 bases from V and 4 bases from J, with 22 bases between. Here the CDR3 DNA reads TGTGCCTGGAGGGGTTCAGGAGGGTTTGGCCCTTACGAGCAGTACTTC. This codes for CAWRGSGGFGPYEQYF.

This clone turned up a few times. The same CDR3 is also encoded by other DNA sequences in this sample. The V call is TRBV6-5, the J call TRBJ1-2; the match to TRBD1 covers 8 bases. The J segment lost 3 bases and the V segment lost 5 bases, leaving 2 bases of the junction unmatched. The germline V gene has CDR1 MNHEY and CDR2 SVGAGI. The CDR3 sequence is 13 residues long. The CDR3: CASSPDRDYGYTF. CDR3 nucleotides: TGTGCCAGCAGTCCGGACAGGGACTATGGCTACACCTTC.

This clone occurred once. The genes are TRBV2 and TRBJ1-5, with 10 nucleotides matching TRBD1. The CDR3 sequence is 16 residues long. Germline V gives CDR1 SNHLY, CDR2 FYNNEI. Losses at the gene ends were 6 bases for V and 2 bases for J; bases not matched to a gene: 7. The CDR3 loop reads CASRTGQGLGNQPQHF. CDR3 in DNA: TGTGCCAGCAGGACGGGACAGGGGTTGGGCAATCAGCCCCAGCATTTT. Combining the CDR3 with reference TRBV2 and TRBJ1-5 gives the whole variable domain EPEVTQTPSHQVTQMGQEVILRCVPISNHLYFYWYRQILGQKVEFLVSFYNNEISEKSEIFDDQFSVERPDGSNFTLKIRSTKLEDSAMYFCASRTGQGLGNQPQHFGDGTRLSIL.

The CDR3 reads CASGLGSHMPTNEQFF. In DNA form, the CDR3 reads TGTGCTAGTGGTTTGGGTTCTCATATGCCGACGAATGAGCAGTTCTTC. The chain carries TRBV12-5 and TRBJ2-1; D remains ambiguous. Trimming left V 1 base short and J 7 bases short, with 17 bases between. The CDR3 runs to 16 residues. Germline values: CDR1 LGHNT, CDR2 FRNRAP.

This clone appeared a few times. This chain joins TRBV5-1 and TRBJ1-2; D remains unclear. V was cut by 0 bases and J by 6 bases, with 9 bases left in between. Germline lookup yields CDR1 SGHRS and CDR2 YFSETQ. This CDR3 region has 13 residues. This CDR3 is CASSLAVSDGYTF. The CDR3 bases are TGCGCCAGCAGCTTGGCGGTTAGCGATGGCTACACCTTC.

The J gene is TRBJ2-7, the V gene TRBV10-3; D is uncertain. With 5 bases removed from V and 5 bases from J, the gap between germline ends came to 7 bases. The germline V gene has CDR1 ENHRY and CDR2 SYGVKD. The CDR3 contains 11 residues. The CDR3 nucleotides read TGTGCCATCAGTCGAACTAACGAGCAGTACTTC. It codes for CAISRTNEQYF.

V gene TRBV9 combines with J gene TRBJ1-5; the D is unclear. Germline-derived CDR1 and CDR2 are SGDLS and YYNGEE. The germline V and J ends were trimmed by 0 bases and 4 bases, with 11 bases remaining between them. This CDR3 is 15 amino acids long. CDR3 DNA: TGTGCCAGCAGCGTAGATCAGACACCTAATCAGCCCCAGCATTTT. The encoded protein is CASSVDQTPNQPQHF.

This rearrangement joins TRBV19 to TRBJ1-2, with D possibly matching TRBD1 (5 bases). V lost 0 bases to trimming and J lost 4 bases, with 12 bases between them. Germline CDR1 LNHDA, CDR2 SQIVND (reference sequence). The CDR3 has 15 amino acids. The DNA for the CDR3 is TGTGCCAGTAGTATAGAGGCAGGGACCTTCTATGGCTACACCTTC. Residues: CASSIEAGTFYGYTF. The full variable domain, completed using reference TRBV19 and TRBJ1-2, is DGGITQSPKYLFRKEGQNVTLSCEQNLNHDAMYWYRQDPGQGLRLIYYSQIVNDFQKGDIAEGYSVSREKKESFPLTVTSAQKNPTAFYLCASSIEAGTFYGYTFGSGTRLTVV.

The rearrangement uses TRBV6-5 and TRBJ1-4; D not resolved. This CDR3 has 12 residues. With 5 bases removed from V and 8 bases from J, the gap between germline ends came to 9 bases. Germline CDR1 is MNHEY and CDR2 is SVGAGI. This CDR3 is CASSEGREKLFF. CDR3 bases: TGTGCCAGCAGTGAAGGGAGGGAAAAACTGTTTTTT.

CDR3 region: CASSLAGVPTDTQYF. CDR3 in DNA: TGCGCCAGCAGCTTGGCTGGGGTCCCCACAGATACGCAGTATTTT. This chain joins TRBV5-1 and TRBJ2-3; D call uncertain. The germline V and J ends were trimmed by 0 bases and 2 bases, with 10 bases remaining between them. The CDR3 consists of 15 residues. Looked up from germline, CDR1 is SGHRS and CDR2 is YFSETQ. The full variable domain, with the rest looked up from reference TRBV5-1 and TRBJ2-3, is KAGVTQTPRYLIKTRGQQVTLSCSPISGHRSVSWYQQTPGQGLQFLFEYFSETQRNKGNFPGRFSGRQFSNSRSEMNVSTLELGDSALYLCASSLAGVPTDTQYFGPGTRLTVL.